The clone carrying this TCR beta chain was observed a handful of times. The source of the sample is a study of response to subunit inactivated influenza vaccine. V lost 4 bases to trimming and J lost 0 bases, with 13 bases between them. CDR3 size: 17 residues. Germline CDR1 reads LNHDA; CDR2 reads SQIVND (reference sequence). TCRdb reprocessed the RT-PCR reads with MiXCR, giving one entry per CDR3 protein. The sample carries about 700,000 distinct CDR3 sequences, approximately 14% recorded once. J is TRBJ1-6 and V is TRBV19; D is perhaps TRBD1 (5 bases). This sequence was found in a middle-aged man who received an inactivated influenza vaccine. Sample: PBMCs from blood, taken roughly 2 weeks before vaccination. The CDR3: CASSTRQRSSYNSPLHF. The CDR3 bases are TGTGCCAGTAGTACTCGACAGAGGAGCTCCTATAATTCACCCCTCCACTTT. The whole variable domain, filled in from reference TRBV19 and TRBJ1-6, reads DGGITQSPKYLFRKEGQNVTLSCEQNLNHDAMYWYRQDPGQGLRLIYYSQIVNDFQKGDIAEGYSVSREKKESFPLTVTSAQKNPTAFYLCASSTRQRSSYNSPLHFGNGTRLTVT.